This T cell receptor (beta chain) was sequenced for a study of blood T cell repertoires in COVID-19. Study as a whole: COVID-19 samples collected from the United States, Italy and Spain covered acute and convalescent phases. From T cells, B-cell-depleted T cells, or PBMCs came the material, which was cDNA or gDNA.

In the original analysis: Estimated nucleated cell counts came from reference gene primer amplification. The repertoire was sequenced with immunoSEQ multiplex PCR; TCRdb's copy has only in-frame clones and lacks some. V and J calls and clone size come straight from that table; D and trimming were deduced from the DNA. Among more than 85,000 clones listed, roughly four fifths were seen once. The CDR3 is 19 residues long. Germline CDR1 is MNHEY and CDR2 is SMNVEV (reference sequence). Trimming took 4 bases from V and 0 from J, leaving 21 bases between them. The chain is built from TRBV27 and TRBJ1-4, with D possibly TRBD1 on 6 matching bases. This receptor was taken from a woman aged 55 to 70 with acute or convalescent COVID-19. Sample: peripheral blood. CDR3 amino acids: CASSSRGATESATNEKLFF. The CDR3, as DNA: TGTGCCAGCAGTTCTCGGGGGGCGACAGAAAGCGCAACTAATGAAAAACTGTTTTTT. Looking up the rest from reference TRBV27 and TRBJ1-4 gives the full variable domain: EAQVTQNPRYLITVTGKKLTVTCSQNMNHEYMSWYRQDPGLGLRQIYYSMNVEVTDKGDVPEGYKVSRKEKRNFPLILESPSPNQTSLYFCASSSRGATESATNEKLFFGSGTQLSVL.